The source of this TCR beta chain is a study of blood T cells in healthy people across ages. A sample-barcoded 5' primer and a J-beta primer mix were used in a second PCR of roughly 7 to 12 cycles. One entry per CDR3 protein, called by TCRdb with MiXCR from the 5' RACE reads. Here the sample spans 750,000 to 950,000 distinct CDR3 sequences, 29% being singletons. This clonotype was counted between two and nine times. Its antigen remains unidentified. This CDR3 comprises 12 residues. The germline gives CDR1 LNHNV, CDR2 YYDKDF (reference sequence). With 3 bases removed from V and 10 bases from J, the gap between germline ends came to 13 bases. Study outcomes and limitations: Fewer expanded clones and more diversity marked long-lived versus aged donors. Using unsorted PBMCs precluded a conclusive naive versus antigen-experienced comparison.

The data also belong to a second study, concerning T cells of mothers and their children.

V is TRBV15 and J is TRBJ2-7, with D perhaps given as TRBD1 or TRBD2 (5 bases each). The receptor was derived from a woman aged 40 to 55 in good health. Sequencing was done on a sample of blood. This CDR3 reads CATSRDTRSQYF. CDR3 nucleotides: TGTGCCACCAGCAGGGACACTAGATCCCAGTACTTC.